Following are 3 T cell receptor beta chains from one sample sequenced in a study of OX40 agonist ivuxolimab in advanced cancers. The repertoire was sequenced with immunoSEQ multiplex PCR; TCRdb's copy has only in-frame clones and lacks some. The repertoire holds 60,000 to 95,000 clones, with roughly nine tenths as singletons. This sample comprised CD4+ or CD8+ T cells sorted from blood, obtained in a trial of the OX40 agonist ivuxolimab. These receptors were obtained from an adult with an advanced solid tumor such as melanoma, head and neck, liver or kidney cancer.

This clone was recorded only once. The V and J genes are TRBV9 and TRBJ2-5; TRBD1 or TRBD2 may be the D gene (5 bases each). The V end was cut by 3 bases, the J end by 5 bases, with 26 bases between. Germline-derived CDR1 and CDR2 are SGDLS and YYNGEE. CDR3 length equals 18 residues. The CDR3 loop reads CASSAQTPVEGRFETQYF. CDR3 bases: TGTGCCAGCAGCGCCCAGACCCCTGTAGAGGGGCGCTTTGAGACCCAGTACTTC.

The gene calls are TRBV6-1 and TRBJ2-7; D tentatively reads TRBD1 or TRBD2 (6 bases each). Germline V gives CDR1 MNHNS, CDR2 SASEGT. The CDR3 runs 13 residues. V was clipped by 6 bases and J by 7 bases, with 16 bases between them. CDR3 in amino acids: CASSAGAGREQYF. As DNA, the CDR3 is TGTGCCAGCAGCGCAGGGGCAGGGAGGGAGCAGTACTTC.

The V call is TRBV2, the J call TRBJ2-5, with D uncertain. V was pared by 5 bases and J by 2 bases, with 12 bases between. Germline CDR1 and CDR2: SNHLY and FYNNEI. CDR3 length: 14 amino acids. In DNA, the CDR3 is TGTGCCAGCAGTCCTTGGACGGCTCAAGAGACCCAGTACTTC. The encoded protein is CASSPWTAQETQYF.